These 15 T cell receptor beta chains came from one sample sequenced in a study of blood T cells in healthy people across ages. Combining a sample-barcoded 5' primer with a J-beta primer mix, a second PCR ran for about 6 to 11 cycles. TCRdb re-called the 5' RACE reads through MiXCR, storing one row per CDR3 protein. The sample lists fewer than 2,000,000 distinct CDR3 sequences; around 42% were seen once. The sequenced sample consisted of blood. The receptors shown here come from a human donor in good health.

This clonotype has a handful of counts. This chain joins TRBV9 and TRBJ2-5, with TRBD2 matching 10 bases. Losses at the gene ends were 3 bases for V and 4 bases for J; bases not matched to a gene: 6. The CDR3 covers 15 residues. Germline V CDR1 and CDR2: SGDLS, YYNGEE. The CDR3 region is CASSAGTSVVETQYF. In DNA, the CDR3 is TGTGCCAGCAGCGCCGGGACTAGCGTCGTAGAGACCCAGTACTTC. Full variable domain (rest looked up from reference TRBV9 and TRBJ2-5): DSGVTQTPKHLITATGQRVTLRCSPRSGDLSVYWYQQSLDQGLQFLIQYYNGEERAKGNILERFSAQQFPDLHSELNLSSLELGDSALYFCASSAGTSVVETQYFGPGTRLLVL.

This clonotype was found a few times. The CDR3 coding sequence is TGCAGTGCTCCCTCGGAGGCCGCCCCTTACAATGAGCAGTTCTTC. It codes for CSAPSEAAPYNEQFF. The rearrangement links TRBV20-1 to TRBJ2-1, with D perhaps matching TRBD2 (5 bases). V lost 5 bases, J lost 4 bases, and 18 bases lay in between. CDR1 is DFQATT, CDR2 SNEGSKA, per germline (reference sequence). The CDR3 loop spans 15 amino acids.

The chain has TRBV15 and TRBJ2-4, with 8 bases that match TRBD1. The last part of the DNA fits TRBJ2-7 better; the J call may be wrong. Germline V gives CDR1 LNHNV, CDR2 YYDKDF (reference sequence). The CDR3 sequence is 16 residues long. The CDR3 loop reads CATSSFRGQGIYEQYF. Here the CDR3 DNA reads TGTGCCACCAGCAGTTTCAGGGGGCAGGGGATCTACGAGCAGTACTTC.

The chain recombines TRBV27 with TRBJ1-6; 9 bases are a match to TRBD1. Germline V gene sequence: CDR1 MNHEY, CDR2 SMNVEV (reference sequence). Trimming cost V 5 bases and J 10 bases; bases outside gene matches: 12. The CDR3 spans 16 residues. CDR3 in amino acids: CASSPGTGLVGSPLHF. CDR3 bases: TGTGCCAGCAGTCCCGGGACAGGGTTAGTAGGCTCACCCCTCCACTTT.

V is TRBV10-3 and J is TRBJ2-5; 9 positions agree with TRBD2. This CDR3 has 17 amino acids. V gave up 0 bases and J gave up 5 bases; unmatched junction bases: 10. Germline V gene lookup returns CDR1 ENHRY and CDR2 SYGVKD. The CDR3 protein is CAISESNSGGRWETQYF. Here the CDR3 DNA reads TGTGCCATCAGTGAGTCGAATAGCGGGGGACGGTGGGAGACCCAGTACTTC.

This clonotype has only a few counts. The chain couples TRBV2 to TRBJ1-1, with a possible D match to TRBD1 (5 bases). Trimming removed 6 bases at V and 1 base at J, with 9 bases between. The CDR3 is 13 amino acids. Germline V lookup: CDR1 SNHLY, CDR2 FYNNEI. The CDR3 nucleotides are TGTGCCAGCAGCAGGGAAGGGAACACTGAAGCTTTCTTT. Its protein product is CASSREGNTEAFF.

This clonotype showed up just a few times. The rearrangement uses TRBV10-3 and TRBJ1-2; a weak D match, TRBD1 (5 bases). The CDR3 sequence is 16 residues long. Germline V gene lookup returns CDR1 ENHRY and CDR2 SYGVKD. V was clipped by 5 bases and J by 3 bases, with 19 bases between them. For the CDR3, the DNA is TGTGCCATCAGTCGAGGAGGGACGGGAGGTTACTATGGCTACACCTTC. Protein sequence: CAISRGGTGGYYGYTF.

The rearrangement links TRBV20-1 to TRBJ2-1; 12 nucleotides match TRBD2. The CDR3 has 15 amino acids. With V trimmed by 5 bases and J by 5 bases, 7 bases remained unmatched. CDR1 and CDR2 from the germline V gene are DFQATT and SNEGSKA (reference sequence). The CDR3: CSASPLAGGHNEQFF. CDR3 nucleotide sequence: TGCAGTGCTTCGCCACTAGCGGGGGGACACAATGAGCAGTTCTTC.

This clonotype was observed once. The genes are TRBV20-1 and TRBJ1-2; D is unclear. This CDR3 region has 13 residues. Germline CDR1 is DFQATT and CDR2 is SNEGSKA (reference sequence). V was cut by 0 bases and J by 7 bases, with 12 bases left in between. The CDR3 region has the DNA TGCAGTGCTAGAGATTTGTTTGGTGGTGGCTACACCTTC. This sequence encodes CSARDLFGGGYTF.

The chain links TRBV19 to TRBJ2-1; D is uncertain. The CDR3 is made up of 15 amino acids. V gave up 0 bases and J gave up 2 bases, with 8 bases separating them. Germline CDR1 is LNHDA and CDR2 is SQIVND (reference sequence). The CDR3 coding sequence is TGTGCCAGTAGTATAGAGTACTGGGCCTACAATGAGCAGTTCTTC. Translating it yields CASSIEYWAYNEQFF.

The CDR3 loop is CASSLVGTYSNQPQHF. CDR3 nucleotide sequence: TGTGCCAGCAGCTTAGTGGGCACATATAGCAATCAGCCCCAGCATTTT. This chain links TRBV7-2 with TRBJ1-5; D gene ambiguous. Germline V gene data show CDR1 as SGHTA and CDR2 as FQGNSA. V shed 1 base and J shed 0 bases, with 10 bases lying between them. The CDR3 covers 16 residues.

The V call is TRBV29-1, the J call TRBJ2-1, with D tentatively TRBD2 (5 bases). Trimming shortened V by 7 bases and J by 7 bases, and 17 bases separated the two germline ends. CDR1 is SQVTM, CDR2 ANQGSEA, per germline. The CDR3 is 13 residues long. The CDR3 DNA sequence: TGCAGCGAAAATGGACTGGTGGGAAATGAGCAGTTCTTC. It specifies CSENGLVGNEQFF.

The chain carries TRBV6-6 and TRBJ1-1; D gene uncertain. Deletions cut 7 bases from V and 0 bases from J, with 6 bases between. The germline V gene has CDR1 MNHNY and CDR2 SVGAGI (reference sequence). The CDR3 length is 12 residues. CDR3 sequence: CASNRMNTEAFF. CDR3 sequence (DNA): TGTGCCAGCAACAGAATGAACACTGAAGCTTTCTTT.

The chain couples TRBV20-1 to TRBJ2-1; perhaps TRBD1 as D (6 bases). V was trimmed by 3 bases and J by 4 bases, leaving 13 bases between them. Germline V CDR1 and CDR2: DFQATT, SNEGSKA (reference sequence). This CDR3 region has 14 residues. DNA of the CDR3: TGCAGTGCTAGCGCAAGGACAGTTTACAATGAGCAGTTCTTC. This codes for CSASARTVYNEQFF.

On this clonotype itself: At one end, the junction sequence differs from germline, possibly due to a read error. V usage is TRBV20-1 and J usage is TRBJ1-2; D not certain. Germline loops: CDR1 DFQATT, CDR2 SNEGSKA (reference sequence). This CDR3 region has 16 residues. In DNA form, the CDR3 reads TGCAGTGCTAGAGATCCTTTGGTCTCGACTAACTATGGCTGCACCTTC. It yields the protein CSARDPLVSTNYGCTF.